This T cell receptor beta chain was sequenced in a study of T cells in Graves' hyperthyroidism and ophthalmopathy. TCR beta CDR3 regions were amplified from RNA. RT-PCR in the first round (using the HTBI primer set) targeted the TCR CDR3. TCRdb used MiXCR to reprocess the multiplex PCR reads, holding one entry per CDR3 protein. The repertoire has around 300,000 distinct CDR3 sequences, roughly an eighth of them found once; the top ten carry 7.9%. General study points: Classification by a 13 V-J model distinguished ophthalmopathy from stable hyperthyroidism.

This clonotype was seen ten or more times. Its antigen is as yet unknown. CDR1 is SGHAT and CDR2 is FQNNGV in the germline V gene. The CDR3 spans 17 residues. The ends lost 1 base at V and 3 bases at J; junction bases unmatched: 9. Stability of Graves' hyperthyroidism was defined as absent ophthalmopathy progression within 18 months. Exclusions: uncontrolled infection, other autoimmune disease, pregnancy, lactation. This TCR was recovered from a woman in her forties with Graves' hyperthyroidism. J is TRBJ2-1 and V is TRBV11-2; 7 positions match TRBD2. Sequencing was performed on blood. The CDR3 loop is CASSLGLLASGYNEQFF. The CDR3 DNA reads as TGTGCCAGCAGCTTAGGCTTACTAGCGTCGGGCTACAATGAGCAGTTCTTC.